What follows are 18 T cell receptor beta chains derived from one specimen sequenced in a study of blood T cell repertoires in COVID-19. This table comes from immunoSEQ multiplex PCR, and its TCRdb copy is limited to in-frame clones, with some not included. The profile shows tens of thousands of clones, roughly 79% of them singletons. Specimen: peripheral blood. The receptor source for this set is a human donor in a cohort sampled during active COVID-19.

The gene calls are TRBV19 and TRBJ1-5; tentatively, D is TRBD1 (6 bases). The CDR3 contains 13 residues. The V gene lost 6 bases and the J gene lost 4 bases, with 10 bases spanning the gap. The germline gives CDR1 LNHDA, CDR2 SQIVND (reference sequence). The CDR3: CASSRDRNQPQHF. Here the CDR3 DNA reads TGTGCCAGTAGCCGAGACAGGAATCAGCCCCAGCATTTT.

This clone was detected only a few times. The chain joins TRBV5-5 to TRBJ1-2; weak D call: TRBD1 (6 bases). V was pared by 4 bases and J by 1 base, with 11 bases between. The CDR3 spans 14 residues. Germline V gene sequence: CDR1 SGHKS, CDR2 YYEKEE (reference sequence). In DNA, the CDR3 is TGTGCCAGCAGCCAGACAGGTCTTAACTATGGCTACACCTTC. Its translation is CASSQTGLNYGYTF.

The chain joins TRBV18 to TRBJ2-7; 10 bases align to TRBD1. Germline values: CDR1 KGHSH, CDR2 LQKENI. This CDR3 contains 17 residues. J gave up 6 bases and V 4 bases, and 15 bases lay outside the gene matches. CDR3 amino acids: CASSLRNAGTGDSEQYF. Here the CDR3 DNA reads TGTGCCAGCTCACTACGAAACGCCGGGACAGGGGATAGCGAGCAGTACTTC. The full variable domain, in which reference TRBV18 and TRBJ2-7 provide the parts outside the CDR3, is NAGVMQNPRHLVRRRGQEARLRCSPMKGHSHVYWYRQLPEEGLKFMVYLQKENIIDESGMPKERFSAEFPKEGPSILRIQQVVRGDSAAYFCASSLRNAGTGDSEQYFGPGTRLTVT.

The chain is built from TRBV21-1 and TRBJ1-5. TRBV21-1 is termed a pseudogene. CDR3 length: 16 residues. The chain's CDR3 is CASSKVGGHSNQPQHF. For the CDR3, the DNA is TGTGCCAGCAGCAAAGTCGGGGGGCATAGCAATCAGCCCCAGCATTTT.

This chain uses TRBV6-5 with TRBJ1-2, with no clear D. Per the germline V gene, CDR1 is MNHEY and CDR2 is SVGAGI. This CDR3 spans 13 amino acids. V lost 6 bases and J lost 3, with 11 bases in between. The CDR3 DNA is TGTGCCAGCAGCGGCCGGGGTGACTATGGCTACACCTTC. This encodes CASSGRGDYGYTF.

The genes are TRBV18 and TRBJ1-3; 7 nucleotides align to TRBD1. The CDR3 totals 13 residues. CDR1 and CDR2 from the germline V gene are KGHSH and LQKENI. Trimming cost V 2 bases and J 8 bases; bases outside gene matches: 3. The CDR3 spells CASSPSRGDTIYF. Written as DNA, the CDR3 is TGTGCCAGCTCACCAAGCAGGGGGGACACCATATATTTT.

V and J are TRBV12-3 or TRBV12-4 and TRBJ2-7; weak D call: TRBD2 (5 bases). V gave up 6 bases and J gave up 2 bases, with 8 bases separating them. The length of the CDR3 is 12 residues. In DNA, the CDR3 is TGTGCCAGCAGGGCCGGGACCTACGAGCAGTACTTC. Its protein is CASRAGTYEQYF.

The V and J genes are TRBV7-2 and TRBJ1-2; 8 nucleotides line up with TRBD1. The CDR3 has 17 amino acids. CDR1 SGHTA and CDR2 FQGNSA come from the germline V gene. V shed 5 bases, J shed 4 bases, and the junction held 15 bases outside the gene matches. The CDR3: CASSTSGGAVGFYGYTF. CDR3 bases: TGTGCCAGCAGCACATCAGGGGGCGCTGTAGGGTTCTATGGCTACACCTTC.

V usage is TRBV7-2 and J usage is TRBJ2-7; TRBD2 might be the D (6 bases). The CDR3 is made up of 14 amino acids. CDR1 SGHTA and CDR2 FQGNSA come from the germline V gene. The V and J ends lost 3 bases and 6 bases respectively, with 15 bases between them. This CDR3 reads CASSLSPGRREQYF. The CDR3 region has the DNA TGTGCCAGCAGCTTGAGTCCAGGGAGGCGCGAGCAGTACTTC.

This clone appeared a single time. This rearrangement joins TRBV5-6 to TRBJ1-1; 7 nucleotides line up with TRBD1. Germline-derived CDR1 and CDR2 are SGHDT and YYEEEE. Trimming took 7 bases from V and 3 from J; bases not matched to a gene: 9. The CDR3 has 14 amino acids. Here the CDR3 reads CASHMTGPHTEAFF. CDR3 nucleotide sequence: TGTGCCAGCCATATGACAGGGCCGCACACTGAAGCTTTCTTT.

The CDR3 loop is CASSPPGQYNSPLHF. CDR3 DNA: TGTGCCAGCAGTCCACCGGGACAGTATAATTCACCCCTCCACTTT. The genes are TRBV27 and TRBJ1-6; TRBD1 matches 7 bases. V shed 5 bases, J shed 4 bases, and the junction held 5 bases outside the gene matches. Germline CDR1 is MNHEY and CDR2 is SMNVEV (reference sequence). The CDR3 is 15 residues long.

The chain combines TRBV15 with TRBJ2-7; D not certain. This CDR3 comprises 14 residues. The V gene lost 0 bases and the J gene lost 7 bases, with 13 bases spanning the gap. Germline V lookup: CDR1 LNHNV, CDR2 YYDKDF (reference sequence). The CDR3 spells CATSRERGSREQYF. The CDR3, as DNA: TGTGCCACCAGCAGAGAGAGAGGATCTCGGGAGCAGTACTTC.

The chain carries TRBV3-1 (or the pseudogene TRBV3-2) and TRBJ1-4; D is undetermined. V lost 5 bases and J lost 8, with 12 bases in between. CDR1 LGHDT and CDR2 YNNKEL come from the germline V gene (reference sequence). The length of the CDR3 is 13 residues. The CDR3 is CASSARLGEKLFF. DNA of the CDR3: TGTGCCAGCAGCGCCCGACTAGGAGAAAAACTGTTTTTT.

The chain joins TRBV18 to TRBJ1-5; perhaps TRBD1 as D (5 bases). Per germline, CDR1 KGHSH and CDR2 LQKENI. The CDR3 totals 16 residues. Trimming left V 6 bases short and J 0 bases short, with 15 bases between. This chain's CDR3 is CASSQNGGPSNQPQHF. In DNA, the CDR3 is TGTGCCAGCTCGCAAAACGGGGGACCTAGCAATCAGCCCCAGCATTTT.

The chain links TRBV4-3 to TRBJ1-1; weak D call: TRBD1 (5 bases). Germline V gene sequence: CDR1 LGHNA, CDR2 YSLEER. The CDR3 is 15 amino acids. V lost 0 bases to trimming and J lost 3 bases, with 11 bases between them. The CDR3 sequence: CASSQEKRGDTEAFF. The CDR3 DNA is TGCGCCAGCAGCCAAGAGAAACGGGGGGACACTGAAGCTTTCTTT.

This clone came up a few times. The chain recombines TRBV14 with TRBJ1-3, with D possibly TRBD1 on 6 matching bases. The V and J ends lost 2 bases and 4 bases respectively, with 9 bases between them. The germline V gene encodes CDR1 SGHDN and CDR2 FVKESK. CDR3 length: 14 amino acids. In DNA, the CDR3 is TGTGCCAGCAGCCAACAGGGGACGGGAAACACCATATATTTT. This codes for CASSQQGTGNTIYF.

The chain uses TRBV6-5 and TRBJ2-2, with TRBD2 matching over 8 bases. V was clipped by 10 bases and J by 6 bases; unmatched bases: 13. Germline V CDR1 and CDR2: MNHEY, SVGAGI. This CDR3 contains 15 residues. The CDR3 spells CATTPGLGSAGELFF. CDR3 coding DNA: TGTGCCACCACTCCGGGACTAGGGTCGGCCGGGGAGCTGTTTTTT.

The rearrangement joins TRBV7-3 to TRBJ1-5; D gene uncertain. Deletions cut 0 bases from V and 6 bases from J, with 6 bases between. The CDR3 covers 13 residues. Germline V gives CDR1 SGHTA, CDR2 FQGTGA. The DNA of the CDR3 is TGTGCCAGCAGCTTAACCGTCGGTCAGCCCCAGCATTTT. Amino acids: CASSLTVGQPQHF.